This T cell receptor beta chain appears in the sequencing data of a study of cytomegalovirus exposure and HLA in healthy donors. Study summary: The 120 validation repertoires used the same platform as the 550 to 700 first-cohort repertoires (as reported by a later analysis).

Here immunoSEQ multiplex PCR was the method, and the copy in TCRdb shows in-frame clones only, minus some. The sample consists of roughly 90,000 clones, about 85% of them appearing once. The donors formed part of the roughly 110-subject validation cohort, distinct from the approximately 630-subject first cohort. Whole-study findings and limits: Across donors, most TCRs were seen rarely, yet some public ones were widespread. The study flagged around 150 TCR beta chains as cytomegalovirus-associated.

This CDR3 spans 17 amino acids. V shed 4 bases and J 0 bases; nucleotides not matched to a gene: 9. Germline lookup yields CDR1 MNHNS and CDR2 SASEGT. As for this clone: Antigen unknown.

The V gene is TRBV6-1, the J gene TRBJ1-3; TRBD1 matches at 7 bases. The sequenced sample consisted of PBMCs. This clonotype originated in a man between 18 and 35 years old in good health and CMV-seropositive. Here the CDR3 reads CASSASRQGNSGNTIYF. The CDR3 coding sequence is TGTGCCAGCAGTGCCTCTAGACAGGGAAACTCTGGAAACACCATATATTTT.